This T cell receptor (beta chain) derives from a study of blood T cell repertoires in COVID-19. The method was immunoSEQ multiplex PCR; TCRdb's version includes in-frame clones alone and lacks a portion of them. The sample shows some 360,000 clones, around 87% of them seen only once. Germline CDR1 and CDR2: LNHDA and SQIVND (reference sequence). V dropped 7 bases and J dropped 1 base, with 7 bases sitting between them. This CDR3 has 12 amino acids. Patients from Seattle were sampled longitudinally, starting during active infection. The sample consisted of peripheral blood. This chain joins TRBV19 and TRBJ2-5; no firm D call. The receptor's source is an older woman with COVID-19, enrolled during active disease. The CDR3 here is CASKAGQETQYF. Here the CDR3 DNA reads TGTGCCAGTAAAGCCGGCCAAGAGACCCAGTACTTC.